This TCR beta chain was found in a study of beta chain features in type 1 diabetes. Background on the study: The examined sorted cells totaled 107,917,701 across samples. Overall study results and limits: Type 1 diabetes patients had fewer VDJ junction insertions and more deletions. Significant though moderate, a shortening of TCRB CDR3s appeared in all four CD4+ subsets of Type 1 diabetes patients.

Trimming cost V 4 bases and J 6 bases, with 9 bases left between them. The CDR3 spans 11 residues. Germline V gives CDR1 SQVTM, CDR2 ANQGSEA. cDNA synthesis used the whole RNA isolate, giving expressed TCRB sequences. Generated by immunoSEQ multiplex PCR, the TCRdb table keeps only in-frame clones and is missing some. The sample holds about 150,000 clones, almost 8% seen once. This clone was seen at least ten times. Its antigen is not known. Per donor, one heparinised blood draw averaged roughly 120 mL. The authors sorted CD4+ naive, central memory, regulatory and stem cell-like memory cells via CD45RO/CCR7/CD25/CD127/CD95/CD27.

This rearrangement joins TRBV29-1 to TRBJ1-1; D unresolved. The sequencing input was central memory CD4+ T cells from blood. The receptor was isolated from a young man with type 1 diabetes. As DNA, the CDR3 is TGCAGCGTTGGTGCACGGTCTGAAGCTTTCTTT. Protein product: CSVGARSEAFF. Full variable domain (outside the CDR3, taken from reference TRBV29-1 and TRBJ1-1): SAVISQKPSRDICQRGTSLTIQCQVDSQVTMMFWYRQQPGQSLTLIATANQGSEATYESGFVIDKFPISRPNLTFSTLTVSNMSPEDSSIYLCSVGARSEAFFGQGTRLTVV.